This T cell receptor beta chain was observed in a study of T-cell reconstitution after alpha-beta-depleted transplantation in children. Study-level results: T-cell numbers and diversity one year post-transplant derived largely from freshly generated T cells.

Unique molecular identifiers were incorporated into the prepared TCRbeta library. One entry per CDR3 protein, called by TCRdb with MiXCR from the PCR reads. This table holds 700,000 to 850,000 distinct CDR3 sequences, approximately 15% found once. Trimming left V 8 bases short and J 0 bases short, with 14 bases between. CDR3 length: 14 amino acids. Germline-derived CDR1 and CDR2 are KGHSH and LQKENI. This clonotype was detected ten times or more. The antigen is undetermined. The gene calls are TRBV18 and TRBJ2-7, with D uncertain. The TCR originated in a male patient between 5 and 17 years old who had a stem cell transplant for acute lymphoblastic leukemia, so the T cells may come from the graft donor. The sample here was PBMCs, mostly from graft donor cells, taken 360 days after TCRalphabeta/CD19-depleted stem cell transplant. The CDR3 region has the DNA TGTGCCAGCAGCCCCGTGACTGGCTCCTACGAGCAGTACTTC. This sequence encodes CASSPVTGSYEQYF. Full variable domain (outside the CDR3, taken from reference TRBV18 and TRBJ2-7): NAGVMQNPRHLVRRRGQEARLRCSPMKGHSHVYWYRQLPEEGLKFMVYLQKENIIDESGMPKERFSAEFPKEGPSILRIQQVVRGDSAAYFCASSPVTGSYEQYFGPGTRLTVT.